This T cell receptor beta chain derives from a study of cytomegalovirus exposure and HLA in healthy donors. As concerns this clone: Its cognate antigen is unknown.

The V gene lost 2 bases and the J gene lost 1 base, with 6 bases spanning the gap. From germline, CDR1 is SGHNT and CDR2 YYREEE (reference sequence). CDR3 length equals 13 residues. A multiplex PCR was run with 60 Vbeta primers and 13 Jbeta primers. Sequenced by immunoSEQ multiplex PCR; TCRdb stores in-frame clones only, minus some. There are roughly 290,000 clones in the sample; about four fifths occur only once, and 0.3% to 0.35% lies in the top ten. Study conclusions and caveats: Specific recognition of CMV antigens was confirmed in vitro for a few chains (all CMV-associated). TCR beta V- and J-gene trimming, according to a later analysis, was linked to a missense DCLRE1C variant. Sequence variants that were highly shared formed a cluster that was likely a sequencing artifact.

The sample taken for sequencing was PBMCs. The chain joins TRBV5-4 to TRBJ2-5; no firm D call. The clonotype originates from a girl aged 2 to 9 in good health and CMV-seronegative. DNA of the CDR3: TGTGCCAGCAGCTTCAGAGGCCAAGAGACCCAGTACTTC. Translation gives CASSFRGQETQYF.